These 18 T cell receptor beta chains were all obtained from the same sample, sequenced in a study of CD8 T cells in ankylosing spondylitis. Using its own MiXCR run on the 5' RACE reads, TCRdb lists one record per CDR3 protein. Among 700,000 or so distinct CDR3 sequences, roughly 19% were seen once, and the ten largest hold around 20%. Study outcomes and limitations: A motif of several highly homologous TCR beta variants was seen as apparently characteristic of ankylosing spondylitis blood.

Their antigens are not known. Sequenced sample: blood, either unsorted or a sorted T cell fraction (not recorded which). Receptors were obtained from a male donor with ankylosing spondylitis.

The chain recombines TRBV2 with TRBJ2-7; tentatively, D is TRBD1 (5 bases). Trimming took 2 bases from V and 4 from J, leaving 12 bases between them. Germline CDR1 reads SNHLY; CDR2 reads FYNNEI. This CDR3 has 14 amino acids. CDR3 region: CASSERQLPYEQYF. Written as DNA, the CDR3 is TGTGCCAGCAGTGAAAGACAGCTTCCTTACGAGCAGTACTTC.

The chain links TRBV4-2 to TRBJ2-3; tentative D call: TRBD2 (5 bases). The germline V gene encodes CDR1 LGHNA and CDR2 YNFKEQ. V lost 1 base, J lost 3 bases, and 23 bases lay in between. The CDR3 is 19 amino acids. The CDR3 sequence is CASSQVGVGAPGVTDTQYF. The CDR3 DNA sequence: TGTGCCAGCAGCCAAGTCGGGGTTGGAGCGCCCGGAGTTACAGATACGCAGTATTTT.

This clonotype was counted between two and nine times. The chain couples TRBV11-3 to TRBJ2-3, with TRBD2 matching 11 bases. Germline CDR1 reads SGHNT; CDR2 reads YENEEA. V trimming: 5 bases; J trimming: 4 bases; junction bases outside the gene matches: 8. The CDR3 totals 16 residues. CDR3 amino acids: CASSQNSGRDPDTQYF. CDR3 sequence (DNA): TGTGCCAGCAGCCAGAATAGCGGGAGGGACCCAGATACGCAGTATTTT. The variable domain in full, completed from reference TRBV11-3 and TRBJ2-3, reads EAGVVQSPRYKIIEKKQPVAFWCNPISGHNTLYWYLQNLGQGPELLIRYENEEAVDDSQLPKDRFSAERLKGVDSTLKIQPAELGDSAVYLCASSQNSGRDPDTQYFGPGTRLTVL.

This clonotype has just a few counts. This chain joins TRBV7-3 and TRBJ1-1, with D uncertain. CDR1 and CDR2 from the germline V gene are SGHTA and FQGTGA. V was clipped by 5 bases and J by 1 base, with 14 bases between them. This CDR3 comprises 15 residues. The CDR3 spells CASSHSPSGNTEAFF. CDR3 nucleotide sequence: TGTGCCAGCAGCCACTCGCCCAGCGGGAACACTGAAGCTTTCTTT.

This clonotype came up a few times. The chain recombines TRBV29-1 with TRBJ2-1; no clear D. The CDR3 covers 9 residues. V lost 4 bases, J lost 9 bases, and 4 bases lay in between. Germline V gene data show CDR1 as SQVTM and CDR2 as ANQGSEA. The CDR3 protein is CSVGGEQFF. The CDR3 nucleotides are TGCAGCGTTGGGGGTGAGCAGTTCTTC.

The V call is TRBV11-2, the J call TRBJ2-1; tentative D call: TRBD2 (6 bases). The CDR3 has 18 residues. The V end was cut by 0 bases, the J end by 6 bases, with 21 bases between. Per the germline V gene, CDR1 is SGHAT and CDR2 is FQNNGV. In DNA, the CDR3 is TGTGCCAGCAGCTTAGATTACCTGGAGCGGGCAAAGGGCAATGAGCAGTTCTTC. Its translation is CASSLDYLERAKGNEQFF.

The V gene is TRBV11-2, the J gene TRBJ2-2; D may be TRBD2 (6 bases). The CDR3 extends over 15 amino acids. Germline V gene data show CDR1 as SGHAT and CDR2 as FQNNGV. Trimming shortened V by 7 bases and J by 5 bases, and 17 bases separated the two germline ends. CDR3 residues: CASTSRLVSTGELFF. CDR3 coding DNA: TGTGCCAGCACGTCCAGACTAGTATCGACCGGGGAGCTGTTTTTT.

The rearrangement uses TRBV12-3 or TRBV12-4 and TRBJ2-7; 13 positions match TRBD2. V lost 5 bases and J lost 1; bases outside the gene matches: 5. The CDR3 covers 16 residues. CDR3 nucleotides: TGTGCCAGCAGTCCGGGACTAGCGGGGATTTCCTACGAGCAGTACTTC. Its protein is CASSPGLAGISYEQYF.

The rearrangement links TRBV24-1 to TRBJ1-5; 10 bases line up with TRBD1. Trimming removed 10 bases from V and 5 bases from J; junction bases left unmatched: 19. The germline CDR1 and CDR2 sequences are KGHDR and SFDVKD. This CDR3 spans 18 amino acids. The CDR3 nucleotides read TGTGCCACTCCCGACCCGGGACAGGGGTCCCATAATCATCAGCCCCAGCATTTT. Translated: CATPDPGQGSHNHQPQHF.

This clonotype has only a few counts. CDR3 sequence (DNA): TGTGCCAGCAAGTCGAGCTCCTACAATGAGCAGTTCTTC. Translating it yields CASKSSSYNEQFF. The chain has TRBV12-3 or TRBV12-4 and TRBJ2-1; unclear D gene. V gave up 7 bases and J gave up 0 bases, with 7 bases separating them. The CDR3 spans 13 residues.

There are many counts of this clonotype. The gene calls are TRBV12-3 or TRBV12-4 and TRBJ2-7; D ambiguous. The germline V and J ends were trimmed by 3 bases and 3 bases, with 9 bases remaining between them. The CDR3 length is 13 residues. The chain's CDR3 is CASSFSGLYEQYF. CDR3 DNA sequence: TGTGCCAGCAGTTTCTCGGGCCTCTACGAGCAGTACTTC.

The table lists this clonotype with a few counts. This chain uses TRBV10-3 with TRBJ2-7; tentative D call: TRBD2 (6 bases). This CDR3 has 13 residues. Trimming pared 6 bases from V and 0 bases from J, leaving 9 bases between. Germline CDR1 and CDR2: ENHRY and SYGVKD. CDR3 sequence reads: CAIRLADSYEQYF. CDR3 nucleotide sequence: TGTGCCATCAGGTTAGCGGACTCCTACGAGCAGTACTTC.

The rearrangement joins TRBV12-3 or TRBV12-4 to TRBJ2-3, with 11 nucleotides matching TRBD2. The CDR3 extends over 16 amino acids. With V trimmed by 8 bases and J by 5 bases, 12 bases remained unmatched. In DNA, the CDR3 is TGTGCCAGCTCTCTCAGTAGCGGGGGGGTCGTAGATACGCAGTATTTT. Its protein is CASSLSSGGVVDTQYF.

This clonotype was counted a single time. V and J are TRBV6-2 or TRBV6-3 and TRBJ1-2; 9 bases line up with TRBD1. After removal of 5 bases from V and 2 bases from J, the junction contained 6 bases not matched to a gene. This CDR3 region has 15 residues. Germline lookup yields CDR1 MNHEY and CDR2 SVGEGT. The CDR3 is CASSRPGTGNYGYTF. The CDR3 region has the DNA TGTGCCAGCAGTCGTCCCGGGACAGGGAACTATGGCTACACCTTC.

This chain connects TRBV12-3 or TRBV12-4 to TRBJ2-7; weak D call: TRBD2 (6 bases). The CDR3 sequence is 15 residues long. Trimming pared 1 base from V and 0 bases from J, leaving 10 bases between. CDR3: CASSLDGTFSYEQYF. The CDR3 nucleotides read TGTGCCAGCAGTTTAGACGGGACTTTCTCCTACGAGCAGTACTTC.

This rearrangement joins TRBV29-1 to TRBJ2-1; no firm D call. Germline CDR1 SQVTM, CDR2 ANQGSEA. V shed 3 bases and J shed 7 bases, with 4 bases lying between them. The CDR3 is 10 residues long. CDR3 loop: CSVDANEQFF. The CDR3 nucleotides read TGCAGCGTTGATGCAAATGAGCAGTTCTTC.

This chain uses TRBV20-1 with TRBJ1-2; no firm D call. CDR3 length: 13 amino acids. Looked up from germline, CDR1 is DFQATT and CDR2 is SNEGSKA (reference sequence). The ends were cut back, 3 bases at V and 1 base at J, with 9 bases in the middle. The CDR3 sequence is CSARHRVNYGYTF. CDR3 sequence (DNA): TGCAGTGCTAGGCACCGGGTTAACTATGGCTACACCTTC.

The sample holds a few counts of this clonotype. This sequence joins TRBV12-3 or TRBV12-4 and TRBJ1-1; no clear D gene. This CDR3 is 13 amino acids long. With 7 bases removed from V and 1 base from J, the gap between germline ends came to 10 bases. In nucleotides, the CDR3 is TGTGCCAGCATGGCCAGGCAGAACACTGAAGCTTTCTTT. As protein: CASMARQNTEAFF.